Shown below are 28 T cell receptor beta chains from a single sample sequenced in a study of blood T cell repertoires in COVID-19. The method was immunoSEQ multiplex PCR; TCRdb's version includes in-frame clones alone and lacks a portion of them. The sample lists over 90,000 clones, 80% to 90% occurring once. The sample comprised peripheral blood. The receptors derive from a man older than 75 with COVID-19, enrolled during active disease.

The J gene is TRBJ2-3, the V gene TRBV2, with 8 bases matching TRBD2. With 4 bases clipped from V and 0 bases from J, the junction kept 3 bases outside the gene matches. Germline V gene sequence: CDR1 SNHLY, CDR2 FYNNEI. The CDR3 totals 15 residues. The CDR3 DNA sequence: TGTGCCAGCAGTGCACGGGGGGGGAGCACAGATACGCAGTATTTT. Translating it yields CASSARGGSTDTQYF.

The chain combines TRBV29-1 with TRBJ1-2, with TRBD1 matching over 7 bases. This CDR3 comprises 11 residues. J gave up 6 bases and V 4 bases, and 2 bases lay outside the gene matches. CDR1 SQVTM and CDR2 ANQGSEA come from the germline V gene. The CDR3 DNA sequence: TGCAGCGTTGCAGGGGGAGATGGCTACACCTTC. Residues: CSVAGGDGYTF. The full variable domain, its missing parts supplied by reference TRBV29-1 and TRBJ1-2, is SAVISQKPSRDICQRGTSLTIQCQVDSQVTMMFWYRQQPGQSLTLIATANQGSEATYESGFVIDKFPISRPNLTFSTLTVSNMSPEDSSIYLCSVAGGDGYTFGSGTRLTVV.

The chain employs TRBV7-2 and TRBJ1-2; no clear D. Trimming left V 0 bases short and J 8 bases short, with 10 bases between. The CDR3 length is 13 residues. Germline CDR1 SGHTA, CDR2 FQGNSA. The CDR3, as DNA: TGTGCCAGCAGCTTAGCGGTGGAGTCCGGCTACACCTTC. As protein: CASSLAVESGYTF. The variable domain in full, completed from reference TRBV7-2 and TRBJ1-2, reads GAGVSQSPSNKVTEKGKDVELRCDPISGHTALYWYRQSLGQGLEFLIYFQGNSAPDKSGLPSDRFSAERTGGSVSTLTIQRTQQEDSAVYLCASSLAVESGYTFGSGTRLTVV.

V usage is TRBV7-8 and J usage is TRBJ1-2; D not resolved. Germline V lookup: CDR1 SGHVS, CDR2 FQNEAQ. The CDR3 extends over 15 amino acids. V was clipped by 4 bases and J by 4 bases, with 16 bases between them. CDR3 in amino acids: CASSSDTNIVYGYTF. CDR3 DNA: TGTGCCAGCAGCTCAGATACGAATATCGTCTATGGCTACACCTTC.

This sequence joins TRBV30 and TRBJ1-4, with TRBD1 as a possible D gene (5 bases). The CDR3 is 15 residues long. V was cut by 3 bases and J by 0 bases, with 11 bases left in between. Germline V gives CDR1 GTSNPN, CDR2 SVGIG (reference sequence). CDR3: CAWSGDSATNEKLFF. For the CDR3, the DNA is TGTGCCTGGAGCGGGGACTCTGCAACTAATGAAAAACTGTTTTTT.

This clone occurred a few times. The gene calls are TRBV28 and TRBJ1-1; possible D gene TRBD1, 5 bases. Trimming removed 6 bases at V and 1 base at J, with 18 bases between. The CDR3 consists of 16 residues. CDR1 and CDR2 (germline): MDHEN, SYDVKM. CDR3 in amino acids: CASSRQLFTSNTEAFF. The CDR3 nucleotides read TGTGCCAGCAGCAGACAGTTATTCACTTCGAACACTGAAGCTTTCTTT. Together with reference TRBV28 and TRBJ1-1, the CDR3 gives the full variable domain: DVKVTQSSRYLVKRTGEKVFLECVQDMDHENMFWYRQDPGLGLRLIYFSYDVKMKEKGDIPEGYSVSREKKERFSLILESASTNQTSMYLCASSRQLFTSNTEAFFGQGTRLTVV.

This clone was observed a handful of times. This chain joins TRBV30 and TRBJ1-1; 8 nucleotides agree with TRBD1. J was trimmed by 1 base and V by 5 bases; bases with no gene match: 3. The CDR3 sequence is 13 residues long. Looked up from germline, CDR1 is GTSNPN and CDR2 is SVGIG (reference sequence). The CDR3 here is CAWATGANTEAFF. CDR3 coding DNA: TGTGCCTGGGCGACAGGGGCGAACACTGAAGCTTTCTTT.

The chain couples TRBV5-8 to TRBJ2-3; 7 nucleotides align to TRBD1. Per germline, CDR1 SGHTS and CDR2 YDEGEE. This CDR3 spans 13 amino acids. V was clipped by 4 bases and J by 10 bases; unmatched bases: 9. CDR3 coding DNA: TGTGCCAGCAGCCCGATGCGACAGGGAGCGCAGTATTTT. This codes for CASSPMRQGAQYF.

V gene TRBV27 combines with J gene TRBJ2-1, with D possibly matching TRBD1 (5 bases). Germline V CDR1 and CDR2: MNHEY, SMNVEV (reference sequence). The CDR3 contains 15 residues. Trimming removed 0 bases from V and 4 bases from J, with 10 bases in between. The CDR3, as DNA: TGTGCCAGCAGTTTATCGTGGCAGGGATACAATGAGCAGTTCTTC. This sequence encodes CASSLSWQGYNEQFF.

J is TRBJ1-1 and V is TRBV7-2, with D perhaps TRBD1 (6 bases). Germline CDR1 is SGHTA and CDR2 is FQGNSA. V was cut by 4 bases and J by 5 bases, with 11 bases left in between. The CDR3 sequence is 13 residues long. CDR3 in amino acids: CASSSQGSTEAFF. The CDR3 region has the DNA TGTGCCAGCAGCTCCCAGGGGTCGACTGAAGCTTTCTTT.

The chain has TRBV3-1 (or the pseudogene TRBV3-2) and TRBJ2-1; D is unclear. The CDR3 extends over 14 amino acids. The V gene's germline CDR1 is LGHDT and CDR2 YNNKEL (reference sequence). V was pared by 4 bases and J by 6 bases, with 13 bases between. The CDR3 DNA reads as TGTGCCAGCAGCCTTGGTGCAGGTCGCAATGAGCAGTTCTTC. Its protein is CASSLGAGRNEQFF.

The V call is TRBV30, the J call TRBJ2-7; unclear D gene. This CDR3 region has 14 residues. Germline values: CDR1 GTSNPN, CDR2 SVGIG (reference sequence). The V and J ends lost 5 bases and 2 bases respectively, with 16 bases between them. The CDR3: CAWGPPIATYEQYF. Written as DNA, the CDR3 is TGTGCCTGGGGCCCACCGATCGCGACCTACGAGCAGTACTTC.

The chain uses TRBV7-9 and TRBJ1-4; no firm D call. V was shortened by 1 base and J by 3 bases, with 9 bases between the two germline ends. The CDR3 runs to 15 residues. CDR1 and CDR2 (germline): SEHNR, FQNEAQ (reference sequence). The CDR3 spells CASSLVQSANEKLFF. CDR3 sequence (DNA): TGTGCCAGCAGCTTAGTTCAATCGGCTAATGAAAAACTGTTTTTT. The full variable domain, its missing parts supplied by reference TRBV7-9 and TRBJ1-4, is DTGVSQNPRHKITKRGQNVTFRCDPISEHNRLYWYRQTLGQGPEFLTYFQNEAQLEKSRLLSDRFSAERPKGSFSTLEIQRTEQGDSAMYLCASSLVQSANEKLFFGSGTQLSVL.

This chain links TRBV20-1 with TRBJ2-5; D may be TRBD1 (6 bases). CDR1 DFQATT and CDR2 SNEGSKA come from the germline V gene (reference sequence). The CDR3 spans 15 residues. The ends were cut back, 3 bases at V and 5 bases at J, with 19 bases in the middle. The CDR3 bases are TGCAGTGCTAGTGGGGGTCAGGGGCTCTTGGAGACCCAGTACTTC. Translation: CSASGGQGLLETQYF.

J is TRBJ2-7 and V is TRBV6-6, with D tentatively TRBD2 (6 bases). The CDR3 spans 13 residues. The V end lost 7 bases, the J end lost 4 bases, and 14 bases lay between the germline ends. Looked up from germline, CDR1 is MNHNY and CDR2 is SVGAGI (reference sequence). CDR3 coding DNA: TGTGCCAGCAAGGAGGGGCGCGGATACGAGCAGTACTTC. Protein: CASKEGRGYEQYF.

This clone was seen only once. The chain joins TRBV18 to TRBJ2-3; 7 bases are shared with TRBD1. The CDR3 extends over 14 amino acids. The trim removed 3 bases at V and 0 bases at J, leaving 0 bases unmatched. CDR1 is KGHSH, CDR2 LQKENI, per germline. CDR3 residues: CASSPTGSTDTQYF. CDR3 DNA sequence: TGTGCCAGCTCACCGACAGGGAGCACAGATACGCAGTATTTT.

This clone is a singleton in its sample. This chain uses TRBV24-1 with TRBJ1-1; TRBD1 matches at 10 bases. The length of the CDR3 is 14 residues. The germline CDR1 and CDR2 sequences are KGHDR and SFDVKD. Unmatched junction bases numbered 7, after V lost 3 bases and J lost 10 bases. The DNA for the CDR3 is TGTGCCACCAGTGATGCCCGGGACAGGGGAGGAGCTTTCTTT. Protein product: CATSDARDRGGAFF.

The chain employs TRBV19 and TRBJ1-5; 7 bases match TRBD1. This CDR3 contains 15 residues. Germline V gene data show CDR1 as LNHDA and CDR2 as SQIVND (reference sequence). The junction had 4 bases not matched to a gene; V was cut back by 5 bases and J by 0 bases. CDR3 coding DNA: TGTGCCAGTAGTGGACAGGTATATAGCAATCAGCCCCAGCATTTT. Amino acid sequence: CASSGQVYSNQPQHF.

The chain combines TRBV5-4 with TRBJ2-6, with 7 nucleotides matching TRBD2. Germline CDR1 is SGHNT and CDR2 is YYREEE (reference sequence). The CDR3 sequence is 16 residues long. V lost 5 bases and J lost 1; bases outside the gene matches: 6. The DNA of the CDR3 is TGTGCCAGCAGGCCCAGGGAGGGGTCTGGGGCCAACGTCCTGACTTTC. Amino acids: CASRPREGSGANVLTF.

The chain employs TRBV6-5 and TRBJ1-1; 10 nucleotides agree with TRBD1. The CDR3 consists of 14 residues. In germline, CDR1 is MNHEY, CDR2 SVGAGI. J lost 2 bases, V lost 6 bases, and 3 bases had no gene match. The CDR3 DNA follows: TGTGCCAGCAGGTGGGACAGGGGAAACACTGAAGCTTTCTTT. Protein product: CASRWDRGNTEAFF.

This chain uses TRBV7-2 with TRBJ2-1; 8 bases agree with TRBD2. The CDR3 extends over 15 amino acids. The V gene end was trimmed by 2 bases and the J gene end by 5 bases; junction bases not matched to a gene: 5. CDR1 is SGHTA, CDR2 FQGNSA, per germline. As DNA, the CDR3 is TGTGCCAGCAGCTTAATTAGCGGGATTAACAATGAGCAGTTCTTC. Residues: CASSLISGINNEQFF.

The rearrangement uses TRBV9 and TRBJ1-6; D remains ambiguous. Between the trimmed V and J ends, which lost 1 base and 7 bases, there was a span of 9 bases. This CDR3 comprises 14 residues. Germline values: CDR1 SGDLS, CDR2 YYNGEE. The DNA for the CDR3 is TGTGCCAGCAGCGTACGACGGGAGAATTCACCCCTCCACTTT. It specifies CASSVRRENSPLHF.

This clone has a single count. The genes are TRBV6-6 and TRBJ2-7, with 13 positions matching TRBD2. This CDR3 has 16 residues. Germline V lookup: CDR1 MNHNY, CDR2 SVGAGI (reference sequence). V shed 7 bases and J 6 bases; nucleotides not matched to a gene: 12. CDR3 DNA sequence: TGTGCCAGCACCTCCGGGACTAGCGGGGACCTTGGCGAGCAGTACTTC. Encoded protein: CASTSGTSGDLGEQYF.

The V gene is TRBV6-6, the J gene TRBJ1-1; maybe TRBD1 (5 bases). The germline V and J ends were trimmed by 6 bases and 0 bases, with 14 bases remaining between them. The CDR3 is made up of 15 amino acids. Germline CDR1 MNHNY, CDR2 SVGAGI (reference sequence). CDR3: CASSPNGGVNTEAFF. For the CDR3, the DNA is TGTGCCAGCAGCCCTAACGGGGGAGTGAACACTGAAGCTTTCTTT.

As to this clone: This CDR3 is also generated by other DNA sequences in the sample. V and J are TRBV3-1 (or the pseudogene TRBV3-2) and TRBJ1-5; D is perhaps TRBD1 (6 bases). This CDR3 has 13 amino acids. Trimming removed 4 bases at V and 7 bases at J, with 11 bases between. Germline CDR1 is LGHDT and CDR2 is YNNKEL (reference sequence). The chain's CDR3 is CASSLQGDQPQHF. The CDR3 DNA reads as TGTGCCAGCAGCCTACAGGGAGACCAGCCCCAGCATTTT.

This clone was seen a few times. In nucleotides, the CDR3 is TGTGCCAGCAGTTTATCGGAGAACAGGTCTAAGCAGTACTTC. Translated, it gives CASSLSENRSKQYF. This chain connects TRBV27 to TRBJ2-7, with TRBD1 as a possible D gene (5 bases). CDR1 is MNHEY and CDR2 is SMNVEV in the germline V gene (reference sequence). V lost 0 bases, J lost 8 bases, and 14 bases lay in between. The CDR3 spans 14 residues.

This chain uses TRBV27 with TRBJ1-1, with TRBD1 as a possible D gene (6 bases). The CDR3 covers 14 residues. Per germline, CDR1 MNHEY and CDR2 SMNVEV (reference sequence). V was cut by 3 bases and J by 1 base, with 9 bases left in between. CDR3 loop: CASSFGQRNTEAFF. Written as DNA, the CDR3 is TGTGCCAGCAGTTTCGGACAGAGGAACACTGAAGCTTTCTTT.

V gene TRBV4-1 combines with J gene TRBJ1-5; D ambiguous. V dropped 0 bases and J dropped 6 bases, with 12 bases sitting between them. The germline gives CDR1 MGHRA, CDR2 YSYEKL. The CDR3 is 15 residues long. The CDR3 protein is CASSQDPTGRQPQHF. In nucleotides, the CDR3 is TGCGCCAGCAGCCAAGACCCAACTGGGCGTCAGCCCCAGCATTTT.